A selection of T cell receptor beta chains follows, all from one sample in a study of early T cells in non-severe SARS-CoV-2 infection. MiXCR, applied by TCRdb to the 5' RACE reads, yields one record per CDR3 protein. There are roughly 69,000 distinct CDR3 sequences in the sample; roughly a tenth occur only once, and less than 6.5% lies in the top ten. Sequenced: whole blood. All receptors derive from an adult who was a healthcare worker with PCR-confirmed SARS-CoV-2 infection or an uninfected control (not recorded which). The CDR3 runs from the conserved cysteine through the conserved F or W. D genes are given only for firm matches. Part of the rows lack a size; the others show once, few, many or a class for expanded clones.

D	length	V	J	size	CDR3	DNA
NA	13	TRBV15	TRBJ2-4	many	CATSRGPQNIQYF	TGTGCCACCAGCAGAGGCCCTCAAAACATTCAGTACTTC
TRBD2	18	TRBV10-3	TRBJ2-1	NA	CAIRTSGRAGGSYNEQFF	TGTGCCATCAGGACTAGCGGGAGGGCCGGTGGCTCCTACAATGAGCAGTTCTTC
NA	15	TRBV20-1	TRBJ1-1	many	CSARALGHSNTEAFF	TGCAGTGCTAGAGCCCTAGGGCATTCGAACACTGAAGCTTTCTTT
NA	16	TRBV21-1	TRBJ2-1	few	CASSKAQGRRGGEQFF	TGTGCCAGCAGCAAAGCGCAAGGGAGGCGGGGTGGTGAGCAGTTCTTC
NA	14	TRBV20-1	TRBJ2-3	NA	CSALQQVSTDTQYF	TGCAGTGCTCTTCAGCAGGTATCCACAGATACGCAGTATTTT
TRBD1	17	TRBV7-3	TRBJ2-3	few	CASSLSNRQGSTDTQYF	TGTGCCAGCAGCTTAAGTAATCGACAGGGAAGCACAGATACGCAGTATTTT
NA	15	TRBV14	TRBJ1-3	many	CASSHTPGHENTIYF	TGTGCCAGCAGCCATACACCGGGACATGAGAACACCATATATTTT
NA	12	TRBV10-1	TRBJ1-3	few	CASSNSGNTIYF	TGCGCCAGTTCAAACTCTGGAAACACCATATATTTT
NA	15	TRBV7-9	TRBJ2-3	NA	CASSLIIAVADTQYF	TGTGCCAGCAGCTTAATAATAGCGGTGGCAGATACGCAGTATTTT
TRBD2	14	TRBV12-3/TRBV12-4	TRBJ2-7	many	CASSPGAGAYEQYF	TGTGCCAGCAGTCCTGGGGCGGGGGCCTACGAGCAGTACTTC
NA	16	TRBV5-5	TRBJ2-3	NA	CASSLGDPRDPDTQYF	TGTGCCAGCAGCTTGGGGGACCCGCGCGACCCAGATACGCAGTATTTT
NA	14	TRBV4-1	TRBJ2-2	NA	CASSQVWSTGELFF	TGCGCCAGCAGCCAAGTTTGGAGCACCGGGGAGCTGTTTTTT
NA	14	TRBV20-1	TRBJ2-7	few	CSFNRGLGSYEQYF	TGCAGTTTCAATAGGGGGTTGGGCTCCTACGAGCAGTACTTC
NA	16	TRBV24-1	TRBJ2-4	many	CATNIPVGIRRNIQYF	TGTGCCACCAATATCCCAGTAGGGATCCGTAGAAACATTCAGTACTTC
NA	16	TRBV6-5	TRBJ2-5	few	CASSYSSRRIQETQYF	TGTGCCAGCAGTTACTCGAGCAGACGGATACAAGAGACCCAGTACTTC
NA	13	TRBV7-2	TRBJ1-1	NA	CASSPLRDTEAFF	TGTGCCAGCAGCCCCCTTAGGGATACTGAAGCTTTCTTT
NA	14	TRBV28	TRBJ1-5	NA	CASSLLPSNQPQHF	TGTGCCAGCAGTTTACTTCCTAGCAATCAGCCCCAGCATTTT
NA	12	TRBV6-1	TRBJ1-1	NA	CASGKINTEAFF	TGTGCCAGCGGGAAGATTAACACTGAAGCTTTCTTT
TRBD2	13	TRBV20-1	TRBJ2-7	many	CSARGAGGYEQYF	TGCAGTGCTAGAGGAGCGGGGGGCTACGAGCAGTACTTC
NA	14	TRBV29-1	TRBJ2-3	many	CSVTGTQSTDTQYF	TGCAGCGTTACCGGGACACAAAGCACAGATACGCAGTATTTT
NA	15	TRBV20-1	TRBJ2-5	few	CSATGGMRYQETQYF	TGCAGTGCTACTGGGGGCATGCGGTACCAAGAGACCCAGTACTTC
NA	12	TRBV5-1	TRBJ2-1	many	CASSDNWNEQFF	TGCGCCAGCAGCGACAACTGGAATGAGCAGTTCTTC
NA	11	TRBV29-1	TRBJ2-7	many	CSVEDSYEQYF	TGCAGCGTTGAAGATAGTTACGAGCAGTACTTC
TRBD2	14	TRBV10-2	TRBJ2-3	few	CASSDQRGQDTQYF	TGCGCCAGCAGTGACCAGCGGGGGCAAGATACGCAGTATTTT
TRBD2	14	TRBV19	TRBJ2-7	many	CASRGKTGRDEQYF	TGTGCCAGTAGAGGTAAAACGGGGAGGGACGAGCAGTACTTC
NA	13	TRBV2	TRBJ2-2	NA	CASSRQGNGELFF	TGTGCCAGCAGTCGGCAGGGCAACGGGGAGCTGTTTTTT
TRBD1	17	TRBV6-6	TRBJ1-6	NA	CASSSHRGPSKNSPLHF	TGTGCCAGCAGTTCGCACAGGGGGCCCTCCAAGAATTCACCCCTCCACTTT
TRBD1	17	TRBV7-3	TRBJ2-2	many	CASSQIPGQGGTGELFF	TGTGCCAGCAGCCAGATTCCGGGACAGGGGGGCACCGGGGAGCTGTTTTTT
TRBD1	14	TRBV7-6	TRBJ1-6	many	CASSQGQGGSPLHF	TGTGCCAGCAGCCAGGGACAGGGGGGTTCACCCCTCCACTTT
NA	15	TRBV19	TRBJ2-6	NA	CATGKERSGANVLTF	TGTGCCACCGGAAAGGAGAGGAGTGGGGCCAACGTCCTGACTTTC
NA	17	TRBV7-2	TRBJ2-3	NA	CASSLGGSLRPLSTQYF	TGTGCCAGCAGCTTAGGTGGTAGTCTGCGACCTCTTTCTACGCAGTATTTT
TRBD1	13	TRBV20-1	TRBJ1-2	NA	CSADRTGYYGYTF	TGCAGTGCTGACCGGACAGGGTACTATGGCTACACCTTC
TRBD2	15	TRBV7-6	TRBJ2-5	few	CASSLASGRGETQYF	TGTGCCAGCAGCTTAGCTAGCGGGAGAGGAGAGACCCAGTACTTC
TRBD1	15	TRBV4-1	TRBJ1-5	many	CASRALTGNNQPQHF	TGCGCCAGCAGGGCTCTGACAGGGAACAATCAGCCCCAGCATTTT
NA	17	TRBV7-9	TRBJ1-5	many	CASIFRTIEGINQPQHF	TGTGCCAGCATCTTTCGCACGATTGAGGGGATCAATCAGCCCCAGCATTTT
TRBD2	15	TRBV6-5	TRBJ2-3	many	CASRIRGLVSDTQYF	TGTGCCAGCAGGATAAGGGGACTAGTTTCAGATACGCAGTATTTT
NA	17	TRBV7-9	TRBJ2-3	few	CASSPPRTSESTDTQYF	TGTGCCAGCAGCCCCCCCCGGACATCTGAGAGCACAGATACGCAGTATTTT
NA	14	TRBV5-1	TRBJ1-4	few	CASSLGQRNEKLFF	TGCGCCAGCAGCTTGGGACAGAGGAATGAAAAACTGTTTTTT
NA	12	TRBV12-2	TRBJ2-7	many	CASRFEGNEQYF	TGTGCAAGTCGCTTTGAAGGGAACGAGCAGTACTTC
NA	13	TRBV7-2	TRBJ2-3	many	CASSFTLTDTQYF	TGTGCCAGCAGCTTTACACTTACAGATACGCAGTATTTT
TRBD2	14	TRBV12-3/TRBV12-4	TRBJ2-1	many	CASNPGGRANEQFF	TGTGCCAGCAACCCGGGGGGGAGGGCCAATGAGCAGTTCTTC
TRBD2	17	TRBV7-2	TRBJ2-1	NA	CASSTQSGGPPYNEQFF	TGTGCCAGCAGCACCCAATCGGGGGGGCCCCCCTACAATGAGCAGTTCTTC
TRBD2	20	TRBV6-2/TRBV6-3	TRBJ2-1	many	CASSPWGLAGTPPRRDEQFF	TGTGCCAGCAGCCCGTGGGGACTAGCGGGAACACCTCCTCGGAGGGATGAGCAGTTCTTC
NA	11	TRBV28	TRBJ2-7	NA	CASTNNYEQYF	TGTGCCAGCACCAACAACTACGAGCAGTACTTC
NA	13	TRBV29-1	TRBJ1-2	NA	CSVGRGRDYGYTF	TGCAGCGTTGGACGGGGAAGGGACTATGGCTACACCTTC
NA	14	TRBV11-2	TRBJ2-7	large	CASSLDLGVSEQYF	TGTGCCAGCAGCTTAGATTTGGGAGTGAGCGAGCAGTACTTC
NA	12	TRBV6-6	TRBJ1-1	few	CASNQGATEAFF	TGTGCCAGCAACCAGGGCGCCACTGAAGCTTTCTTT
NA	17	TRBV18	TRBJ1-5	many	CASSPRSGGPLNQPQHF	TGTGCCAGCTCACCCAGGAGTGGAGGCCCGCTCAATCAGCCCCAGCATTTT
TRBD1	16	TRBV12-3/TRBV12-4	TRBJ1-5	many	CASSSETGGSNQPQHF	TGTGCCAGCAGCTCAGAGACAGGGGGCAGCAATCAGCCCCAGCATTTT
NA	18	TRBV21-1	TRBJ2-1	few	CASSKGPGLAFSYNEQFF	TGTGCCAGCAGCAAAGGCCCCGGACTAGCCTTCTCCTACAATGAGCAGTTCTTC
NA	13	TRBV6-2/TRBV6-3	TRBJ1-5	few	CASSPWGNQPQHF	TGTGCCAGCAGCCCCTGGGGCAATCAGCCCCAGCATTTT
TRBD1	14	TRBV3-1	TRBJ1-2	many	CASSPAWTGDGYTF	TGTGCCAGCAGCCCAGCGTGGACAGGGGATGGCTACACCTTC
NA	12	TRBV18	TRBJ2-1	NA	CASSPGGDEQFF	TGTGCCAGCTCACCTGGGGGTGATGAGCAGTTCTTC